Listed below are T cell receptor beta chains from one sample, sequenced in a study of control samples from healthy donors and cancer patients. The data were produced by immunoSEQ multiplex PCR, yet TCRdb's version contains in-frame clones alone and is incomplete. The data show approximately 87,000 clones, with 93% seen just once and about 1.3% held by the top ten. The sample taken for sequencing was PBMCs. The source of these receptors is a woman aged 40 to 50 with lung cancer. Both conserved end residues are part of each CDR3. D genes are given only for firm matches.

TRBV24-1	TRBD2	TRBJ2-3	CATRVIAGGFTDTQYF	TGTGCCACCAGGGTGATAGCGGGGGGTTTCACAGATACGCAGTATTTT
TRBV28	TRBD1	TRBJ1-4	CASRRDRGNEKLFF	TGTGCCTCTCGAAGGGACAGGGGGAATGAAAAACTGTTTTTT
TRBV5-1	TRBD1	TRBJ2-7	CASSLGGTALYEQYF	TGCGCCAGCAGCTTGGGAGGGACAGCTCTCTACGAGCAGTACTTC
TRBV6-5	TRBD1	TRBJ1-2	CASSFSGGGFYGYTF	TGTGCCAGCAGTTTCTCGGGAGGGGGCTTCTATGGCTACACCTTC
TRBV10-3	NA	TRBJ2-3	CAISDTGQFTDTQYF	TGTGCCATCAGTGACACAGGGCAGTTCACAGATACGCAGTATTTT
TRBV3-1/TRBV3-2	NA	TRBJ2-3	CASSPSGSYNTDTQYF	TGTGCCAGCAGCCCCAGTGGGAGCTACAACACAGATACGCAGTATTTT
TRBV6-5	NA	TRBJ1-3	CASLRVRSGNTIYF	TGTGCCAGTTTACGGGTGCGGTCTGGAAACACCATATATTTT
TRBV9	NA	TRBJ2-2	CASSVVPRSTGELFF	TGTGCCAGCAGCGTAGTTCCGAGATCCACCGGGGAGCTGTTTTTT
TRBV5-1	NA	TRBJ1-1	CASSLAGGYTEAFF	TGCGCCAGCAGCTTGGCCGGTGGGTACACTGAAGCTTTCTTT
TRBV4-1	NA	TRBJ1-4	CASSQLGQGHEKLFF	TGCGCCAGCAGCCAGTTAGGGCAGGGACATGAAAAACTGTTTTTT
TRBV10-3	TRBD2	TRBJ2-3	CAISQAGGHTQYF	TGTGCCATCAGTCAAGCGGGGGGTCATACGCAGTATTTT
TRBV2	NA	TRBJ1-6	CASGGGTRSYNSPLHF	TGTGCCAGCGGGGGGGGTACTCGCTCCTATAATTCACCCCTCCACTTT
TRBV4-1	NA	TRBJ1-1	CASSLWGAFF	TGCGCCAGCAGCCTGTGGGGTGCCTTCTTT
TRBV3-1/TRBV3-2	NA	TRBJ1-6	CASSLGVSNSPLHF	TGTGCCAGCAGCCTGGGGGTATCAAATTCACCCCTCCACTTT
TRBV5-1	TRBD2	TRBJ2-7	CASSHGLGTSGGSSYEQYF	TGCGCCAGCAGCCACGGCCTGGGGACTAGCGGGGGAAGTTCCTACGAGCAGTACTTC
TRBV10-3	TRBD2	TRBJ2-5	CAISAVAGGHQETQYF	TGTGCCATCAGTGCGGTCGCGGGGGGACACCAAGAGACCCAGTACTTC